Below are 8 T cell receptor beta chains sequenced from a single sample in a study of Ad26.COV2.S vaccination and SARS-CoV-2 variants. Only in-frame clones appear in the TCRdb table, and some are missing; sequencing was by immunoSEQ multiplex PCR. The data show around 350,000 clones, 90% to 95% seen once. The sample was peripheral blood, taken after recovery from COVID-19. These receptors were obtained from a human donor who had recovered from COVID-19.

V is TRBV7-9 and J is TRBJ1-3; D unclear. The V gene lost 0 bases and the J gene lost 0 bases, with 9 bases spanning the gap. CDR1 is SEHNR and CDR2 is FQNEAQ in the germline V gene (reference sequence). This CDR3 contains 16 residues. The CDR3 coding sequence is TGTGCCAGCAGCTTAGCGGGCCCCAGCTCTGGAAACACCATATATTTT. It specifies CASSLAGPSSGNTIYF. Together with reference TRBV7-9 and TRBJ1-3, the CDR3 gives the full variable domain: DTGVSQNPRHKITKRGQNVTFRCDPISEHNRLYWYRQTLGQGPEFLTYFQNEAQLEKSRLLSDRFSAERPKGSFSTLEIQRTEQGDSAMYLCASSLAGPSSGNTIYFGEGSWLTVV.

V usage is TRBV5-1 and J usage is TRBJ1-6; possibly TRBD1 for D (5 bases). The CDR3 is made up of 14 amino acids. Trimming cost V 5 bases and J 5 bases, with 11 bases left between them. CDR1 is SGHRS, CDR2 YFSETQ, per germline. CDR3 region: CASRIGEHNSPLHF. The CDR3 region has the DNA TGCGCCAGCAGGATAGGGGAGCATAATTCACCCCTCCACTTT.

The J gene is TRBJ2-7, the V gene TRBV19; TRBD1 or TRBD2 may be the D gene (6 bases each). Trimming took 3 bases from V and 5 from J, leaving 11 bases between them. Germline CDR1 is LNHDA and CDR2 is SQIVND (reference sequence). This CDR3 has 13 amino acids. In DNA, the CDR3 is TGTGCCAGTAGTATTGCGGGACATAACGAGCAGTACTTC. This encodes CASSIAGHNEQYF.

The gene calls are TRBV29-1 and TRBJ2-7, with 8 bases aligning to TRBD2. CDR1 and CDR2 (germline): SQVTM, ANQGSEA. This CDR3 has 13 residues. With V trimmed by 5 bases and J by 3 bases, 6 bases remained unmatched. The CDR3 here is CSVMGTRNYEQYF. The DNA for the CDR3 is TGCAGCGTTATGGGGACTAGAAACTACGAGCAGTACTTC.

The chain recombines TRBV6-5 with TRBJ2-7; tentative D call: TRBD2 (6 bases). Germline CDR1 MNHEY, CDR2 SVGAGI. This CDR3 spans 13 amino acids. V was clipped by 4 bases and J by 7 bases, with 14 bases between them. The CDR3 coding sequence is TGTGCCAGCAGTTCCCGACCCCGGGGGGAGCAGTACTTC. It is translated as CASSSRPRGEQYF.

The chain carries TRBV7-9 and TRBJ1-4; D uncertain. Germline V lookup: CDR1 SEHNR, CDR2 FQNEAQ (reference sequence). This CDR3 contains 14 residues. V was trimmed by 6 bases and J by 1 base, leaving 9 bases between them. The CDR3 coding sequence is TGTGCCAGCAGGCCTGACATAACTAATGAAAAACTGTTTTTT. Translation: CASRPDITNEKLFF.

The chain is built from TRBV29-1 and TRBJ1-2; 7 bases match TRBD1. Trimming at V came to 3 bases and at J to 2 bases, leaving 9 bases not matched to a gene. The CDR3 extends over 15 amino acids. The germline V gene has CDR1 SQVTM and CDR2 ANQGSEA. The CDR3 reads CSVDGALQGNYGYTF. Here the CDR3 DNA reads TGCAGCGTTGATGGGGCCCTACAGGGGAACTATGGCTACACCTTC.

This CDR3 is CASSAQIQGQETQYF. The CDR3, as DNA: TGTGCCAGCAGCGCCCAAATACAGGGCCAAGAGACCCAGTACTTC. V gene TRBV7-6 combines with J gene TRBJ2-5, with a weak D call TRBD1 (6 bases). The CDR3 loop spans 15 amino acids. Germline loops: CDR1 SGHVS, CDR2 FNYEAQ. V was trimmed by 5 bases and J by 1 base, leaving 14 bases between them.